The 15 T cell receptor beta chains below were found in one sample sequenced in a study of cytomegalovirus exposure and HLA in healthy donors. Profiled with immunoSEQ multiplex PCR; TCRdb holds only in-frame clones, not every one. The sample carries about 120,000 clones, around 95% recorded once. Sample: PBMCs. Receptors were obtained from a man aged 18 to 35 in good health and CMV-seronegative.

The chain links TRBV28 to TRBJ1-2, with TRBD1 identical over 8 bases. Germline-derived CDR1 and CDR2 are MDHEN and SYDVKM. J gave up 1 base and V 11 bases, and 0 bases lay outside the gene matches. The CDR3 runs to 11 residues. The CDR3 reads CAGQGNYGYTF. CDR3 nucleotides: TGTGCCGGACAGGGTAACTATGGCTACACCTTC.

The chain is built from TRBV6-5 and TRBJ1-2, with TRBD1 matching over 7 bases. CDR3 length: 14 residues. CDR1 and CDR2 from the germline V gene are MNHEY and SVGAGI. V was pared by 5 bases and J by 5 bases, with 8 bases of the junction left unmatched. This chain's CDR3 is CASSPPGQAYGYTF. DNA of the CDR3: TGTGCCAGCAGTCCCCCCGGACAGGCTTATGGCTACACCTTC.

Of note for this clone: One junction end disagrees with the germline gene, perhaps due to a read error. The rearrangement links TRBV19 to TRBJ2-1, with 11 nucleotides matching TRBD2. Germline V gives CDR1 LNHDA, CDR2 SQIVND (reference sequence). CDR3 length equals 15 residues. CDR3 sequence reads: CASSPRTSGSHPSLF. CDR3 coding DNA: TGTGCCAGTAGTCCCCGCACTAGCGGGAGCCATCCCTCTCTCTTC. Full variable domain (missing parts from reference TRBV19 and TRBJ2-1): DGGITQSPKYLFRKEGQNVTLSCEQNLNHDAMYWYRQDPGQGLRLIYYSQIVNDFQKGDIAEGYSVSREKKESFPLTVTSAQKNPTAFYLCASSPRTSGSHPSLFGPGTRLTVL.

The chain recombines TRBV11-2 with TRBJ2-7; 10 nucleotides agree with TRBD1. Per the germline V gene, CDR1 is SGHAT and CDR2 is FQNNGV. CDR3 length: 13 amino acids. Trimming took 3 bases from V and 6 from J; bases not matched to a gene: 2. The CDR3 region is CASSFGTGVEQYF. The CDR3 nucleotides are TGTGCCAGCAGCTTCGGGACAGGGGTCGAGCAGTACTTC. The variable domain in full, completed from reference TRBV11-2 and TRBJ2-7, reads EAGVAQSPRYKIIEKRQSVAFWCNPISGHATLYWYQQILGQGPKLLIQFQNNGVVDDSQLPKDRFSAERLKGVDSTLKIQPAKLEDSAVYLCASSFGTGVEQYFGPGTRLTVT.

V gene TRBV28 combines with J gene TRBJ1-4, with TRBD1 matching over 10 bases. With 5 bases clipped from V and 4 bases from J, the junction kept 7 bases outside the gene matches. The CDR3 is 16 amino acids. The germline V gene has CDR1 MDHEN and CDR2 SYDVKM. The CDR3 region is CASSTGQGTNNEKLFF. CDR3 sequence (DNA): TGTGCCAGCAGTACGGGACAGGGGACCAATAATGAAAAACTGTTTTTT.

The V and J genes are TRBV7-3 and TRBJ2-7, with 8 nucleotides matching TRBD1. CDR1 and CDR2 from the germline V gene are SGHTA and FQGTGA. V trimming: 2 bases; J trimming: 5 bases; junction bases outside the gene matches: 5. This CDR3 has 14 residues. CDR3 coding DNA: TGTGCCAGCAGCTTAGTGGACAGGGTAAACGAGCAGTACTTC. Translating it yields CASSLVDRVNEQYF.

This clone was recorded only once. This chain connects TRBV29-1 to TRBJ1-1; D is unclear. The CDR3 totals 10 residues. Per the germline V gene, CDR1 is SQVTM and CDR2 is ANQGSEA. V was pared by 6 bases and J by 7 bases, with 9 bases between. The CDR3 nucleotides read TGCAGCGTCTTTACGGTTGAAGCTTTCTTT. Its translation is CSVFTVEAFF.

V is TRBV6-4 and J is TRBJ2-3; 7 positions match TRBD2. The ends lost 3 bases at V and 1 base at J; junction bases unmatched: 4. The CDR3 totals 15 residues. Germline CDR1 and CDR2: MRHNA and SNTAGT. The CDR3: CASSEGGSGTDTQYF. In DNA, the CDR3 is TGTGCCAGCAGTGAGGGCGGGAGCGGCACAGATACGCAGTATTTT.

The CDR3 DNA reads TGTGCCAGCAGCTTCTCCTACGCCGGTGAGCAGTTCTTC. Protein: CASSFSYAGEQFF. The chain joins TRBV7-2 to TRBJ2-1; no definite D call. CDR3 length: 13 amino acids. V gave up 3 bases and J gave up 9 bases, with 12 bases separating them. CDR1 is SGHTA and CDR2 is FQGNSA in the germline V gene.

The chain carries TRBV15 and TRBJ1-5; D possibly corresponds to TRBD1 (5 bases). V gave up 3 bases and J gave up 6 bases, with 12 bases separating them. Germline V gene data show CDR1 as LNHNV and CDR2 as YYDKDF (reference sequence). This CDR3 has 14 amino acids. The CDR3, as DNA: TGTGCCACCAGCAGTCCCCCCGGGGGTCAGCCCCAGCATTTT. Amino acid sequence: CATSSPPGGQPQHF.

The chain recombines TRBV18 with TRBJ2-4, with a possible D match to TRBD2 (6 bases). The V end was cut by 0 bases, the J end by 1 base, with 16 bases between. The CDR3 is 18 amino acids. Per germline, CDR1 KGHSH and CDR2 LQKENI. In DNA, the CDR3 is TGTGCCAGCTCACCACCGACGCGGGGATTGTGGGCCAAAAACATTCAGTACTTC. Translated, it gives CASSPPTRGLWAKNIQYF.

The chain recombines TRBV7-2 with TRBJ1-1, with 8 bases lining up with TRBD1. Germline V gene data show CDR1 as SGHTA and CDR2 as FQGNSA. This CDR3 contains 13 residues. J lost 14 bases, V lost 1 base, and 9 bases had no gene match. The CDR3 loop is CASSLEVDRVGFF. The DNA of the CDR3 is TGTGCCAGCAGCTTAGAGGTGGACAGGGTGGGATTCTTT.

The chain recombines TRBV27 with TRBJ2-5; D call uncertain. The CDR3 contains 16 residues. Per germline, CDR1 MNHEY and CDR2 SMNVEV (reference sequence). Trimming removed 2 bases from V and 1 base from J, with 14 bases in between. The CDR3: CASSLDPGSPQETQYF. CDR3 nucleotides: TGTGCCAGCAGTTTAGACCCGGGTAGCCCCCAAGAGACCCAGTACTTC.

The chain is built from TRBV5-6 and TRBJ2-7; 7 bases map to TRBD2. Germline V gene sequence: CDR1 SGHDT, CDR2 YYEEEE. The CDR3 length is 16 residues. V was clipped by 3 bases and J by 6 bases; unmatched bases: 15. Here the CDR3 reads CASSSPVASGRIEQYF. The CDR3 DNA reads as TGTGCCAGCAGCTCCCCCGTCGCTAGCGGTCGGATCGAGCAGTACTTC.

A single count supports this clone. The gene calls are TRBV7-2 and TRBJ2-7; D is unresolved. The CDR3 loop spans 14 amino acids. Germline lookup yields CDR1 SGHTA and CDR2 FQGNSA. The V gene lost 5 bases and the J gene lost 2 bases, with 13 bases spanning the gap. CDR3 sequence (DNA): TGTGCCAGCAGCACCTCCCTCGGTCCCTACGAGCAGTACTTC. It translates to CASSTSLGPYEQYF.